Shown below are 5 T cell receptor beta chains from a single sample sequenced in a study of cytomegalovirus exposure and HLA in healthy donors. Researchers ran the PCR with 60 Vbeta and 13 Jbeta primers. Repertoires were generated with immunoSEQ multiplex PCR, while TCRdb's copy carries only in-frame clones and drops some. The sample lists 150,000 to 200,000 clones; around 75% were seen once. The sequenced material came from PBMCs. Source of these receptors: a man aged 18 to 29 in good health and CMV-seropositive.

The chain recombines TRBV28 with TRBJ2-7; 8 bases agree with TRBD2. V shed 7 bases, J shed 3 bases, and the junction held 5 bases outside the gene matches. This CDR3 is 13 amino acids long. Germline V gene lookup returns CDR1 MDHEN and CDR2 SYDVKM. The CDR3 sequence is CASTSGSDYEQYF. In nucleotides, the CDR3 is TGTGCCAGCACTAGCGGGTCCGACTACGAGCAGTACTTC.

This chain connects TRBV7-9 to TRBJ2-2; TRBD2 aligns across 9 bases. The CDR3 runs to 17 residues. V was clipped by 4 bases and J by 1 base; unmatched bases: 7. Looked up from germline, CDR1 is SEHNR and CDR2 is FQNEAQ (reference sequence). CDR3 loop: CASSSNSGSVNTGELFF. The CDR3 bases are TGTGCCAGCAGCTCCAATAGCGGGAGTGTGAACACCGGGGAGCTGTTTTTT.

The genes are TRBV9 and TRBJ2-1; perhaps TRBD1 as D (6 bases). This CDR3 comprises 14 residues. Between the trimmed V and J ends, which lost 0 bases and 5 bases, there was a span of 9 bases. The V gene's germline CDR1 is SGDLS and CDR2 YYNGEE. CDR3 sequence reads: CASSVGDTNNEQFF. The CDR3 DNA is TGTGCCAGCAGCGTAGGGGACACCAACAATGAGCAGTTCTTC.

A few counts support this clone. V and J are TRBV30 and TRBJ1-5; the D is unclear. Trimming took 2 bases from V and 4 from J, leaving 18 bases between them. The CDR3 extends over 16 amino acids. The V gene's germline CDR1 is GTSNPN and CDR2 SVGIG (reference sequence). The CDR3 reads CAWSPRDLERNQPQHF. For the CDR3, the DNA is TGTGCCTGGAGTCCTCGGGATTTGGAAAGGAATCAGCCCCAGCATTTT.

As concerns this clone: The sample holds other DNA sequences that translate to the same CDR3. The rearrangement joins TRBV2 to TRBJ2-6; TRBD2 might be the D (5 bases). The CDR3 is 16 amino acids. Trimming left V 4 bases short and J 0 bases short, with 10 bases between. Germline assignment: CDR1 SNHLY and CDR2 FYNNEI. The chain's CDR3 is CASSVARGSGANVLTF. CDR3 nucleotides: TGTGCCAGCAGTGTAGCCCGGGGCTCTGGGGCCAACGTCCTGACTTTC.